The T cell receptor beta chain under discussion was sequenced for a study of blood T cell repertoires in COVID-19. Study at large: COVID-19 samples collected from the United States, Italy and Spain covered acute and convalescent phases.

CDR1 LNHNV and CDR2 YYDKDF come from the germline V gene (reference sequence). The length of the CDR3 is 15 residues. The ends were cut back, 0 bases at V and 2 bases at J, with 10 bases in the middle. How the authors handled the data: Quantification of nucleated cells was approximated via reference gene primer amplification. The repertoire was sequenced with immunoSEQ multiplex PCR; TCRdb's copy has only in-frame clones and lacks some. The D gene and trimming were derived from the DNA, and the V and J assignments and clone size from that table. The table has about 190,000 clones, around four fifths seen once.

This clonotype was sampled from a woman of 80 years or more with active or convalescent COVID-19. This chain links TRBV15 with TRBJ2-5; D is uncertain. Material for sequencing was peripheral blood. CDR3 DNA: TGTGCCACCAGCAGAGATCCGGGTAGGCAAGAGACCCAGTACTTC. This encodes CATSRDPGRQETQYF.